These 15 T cell receptor beta chains were all obtained from the same sample, sequenced in a study of blood T cell repertoires in COVID-19 (dated by TCRdb to about 2020). The method behind the library was the immunoSEQ multiplex PCR assay. The table was pulled from immuneACCESS by TCRdb, which kept in-frame rearrangements only. Such tables lose some clones; where checked, under half of the loss comes from unresolved V genes, and the rest has no known cause. The sample yields about 99,000 clones; 88% were counted once. The ten top clones hold around 1.9% of the sample. Material: peripheral blood. These receptors originate from a man over 45 with COVID-19, enrolled during active disease.

This clone was found once. The chain joins TRBV19 to TRBJ2-7; D uncertain. The V end was cut by 6 bases, the J end by 3 bases, with 15 bases between. The CDR3 spans 14 residues. Germline loops: CDR1 LNHDA, CDR2 SQIVND (reference sequence). CDR3 in amino acids: CASSPRPHSYEQYF. The CDR3 nucleotides are TGTGCCAGTAGCCCTAGACCTCATAGCTACGAGCAGTACTTC.

About this clone: Relative to the germline gene, one junction end is altered; a read error may explain this. The chain is built from TRBV5-6 and TRBJ1-1; 8 nucleotides line up with TRBD1. CDR1 and CDR2 (germline): SGHDT, YYEEEE. This CDR3 comprises 13 residues. The DNA for the CDR3 is TGTGCCAGCAGCTCCTTTTTGGACAGGGCTTCTTCCTTT. As protein: CASSSFLDRASSF.

This clone was counted ten times or more. The genes are TRBV19 and TRBJ1-5, with TRBD1 matching 8 bases. The germline V gene encodes CDR1 LNHDA and CDR2 SQIVND (reference sequence). The CDR3 is 14 residues long. V trimming: 11 bases; J trimming: 2 bases; junction bases outside the gene matches: 8. CDR3 protein: CASRTGPGNQPQHF. The CDR3 DNA reads as TGTGCCTCTCGGACAGGGCCAGGCAATCAGCCCCAGCATTTT.

The rearrangement uses TRBV28 and TRBJ1-2; tentative D call: TRBD1 (5 bases). Trimming took 6 bases from V and 7 from J, leaving 15 bases between them. The length of the CDR3 is 13 residues. Germline V gene sequence: CDR1 MDHEN, CDR2 SYDVKM. This CDR3 reads CASRNPSGGGYTF. The CDR3 region has the DNA TGTGCCAGCAGAAACCCCAGCGGGGGTGGCTACACCTTC.

This clone was seen once. The rearrangement joins TRBV27 to TRBJ2-7; D is unresolved. Germline CDR1 reads MNHEY; CDR2 reads SMNVEV (reference sequence). The CDR3 runs 13 residues. The V gene lost 5 bases and the J gene lost 7 bases, with 15 bases spanning the gap. CDR3 sequence reads: CASSLHPLREQYF. CDR3 coding DNA: TGTGCCAGCAGTCTTCACCCTTTACGGGAGCAGTACTTC.

This clone was seen a handful of times. This sequence joins TRBV9 and TRBJ1-6; 9 nucleotides line up with TRBD1. The length of the CDR3 is 14 residues. CDR1 SGDLS and CDR2 YYNGEE come from the germline V gene. V gave up 4 bases and J gave up 7 bases; unmatched junction bases: 3. In nucleotides, the CDR3 is TGTGCCAGCAGCCAAGGACAGGGGAATTCACCCCTCCACTTT. It specifies CASSQGQGNSPLHF.

V is TRBV11-2 and J is TRBJ1-6; D is undetermined. The CDR3 is 13 amino acids. Germline V lookup: CDR1 SGHAT, CDR2 FQNNGV. V was pared by 3 bases and J by 7 bases, with 7 bases between. As DNA, the CDR3 is TGTGCCAGCAGCTTTCATCAGAATTCACCCCTCCACTTT. This sequence encodes CASSFHQNSPLHF.

The chain links TRBV12-3 or TRBV12-4 to TRBJ1-2, with D possibly being TRBD1 (5 bases). The V gene lost 6 bases and the J gene lost 7 bases, with 15 bases spanning the gap. The CDR3 is 13 amino acids. CDR3 region: CASRPRQQSGYTF. The CDR3, as DNA: TGTGCCAGCAGGCCCAGACAGCAGTCTGGCTACACCTTC.

The gene calls are TRBV11-3 and TRBJ1-1; possibly TRBD1 for D (6 bases). CDR1 is SGHNT, CDR2 YENEEA, per germline. V lost 3 bases to trimming and J lost 0 bases, with 11 bases between them. This CDR3 has 15 amino acids. CDR3 loop: CASSFGTGMNTEAFF. CDR3 sequence (DNA): TGTGCCAGCAGCTTCGGAACAGGGATGAACACTGAAGCTTTCTTT.

CDR3 amino acids: CASSSGFPEAFF. The CDR3 region has the DNA TGTGCCAGCAGTTCAGGGTTCCCTGAAGCTTTCTTT. The chain uses TRBV7-9 and TRBJ1-1; D is possibly TRBD1 (5 bases). The V end was cut by 6 bases, the J end by 6 bases, with 11 bases between. Germline V gene lookup returns CDR1 SEHNR and CDR2 FQNEAQ (reference sequence). The CDR3 is made up of 12 amino acids.

CDR3 amino acids: CASSLGADNQPQHF. CDR3 nucleotide sequence: TGTGCCAGCAGCTTAGGCGCTGACAATCAGCCCCAGCATTTT. This chain joins TRBV7-9 and TRBJ1-5; no clear D gene. With 1 base removed from V and 3 bases from J, the gap between germline ends came to 7 bases. The V gene's germline CDR1 is SEHNR and CDR2 FQNEAQ (reference sequence). There are 14 residues in the CDR3.

This chain uses TRBV30 with TRBJ2-2; a weak D match, TRBD2 (6 bases). Trimming removed 3 bases from V and 6 bases from J, with 20 bases in between. Germline assignment: CDR1 GTSNPN and CDR2 SVGIG (reference sequence). The CDR3 is made up of 16 amino acids. The CDR3 nucleotides read TGTGCCTGGAGGAAGTCGGGGGATCGGTGGGCCGGGGAGCTGTTTTTT. Translation gives CAWRKSGDRWAGELFF.

This rearrangement joins TRBV12-3 or TRBV12-4 to TRBJ1-1; D remains ambiguous. Trimming removed 4 bases from V and 1 base from J, with 7 bases in between. The CDR3 spans 13 residues. The CDR3 DNA reads TGTGCCAGCAGTTCTCTCGGGAACACTGAAGCTTTCTTT. Protein sequence: CASSSLGNTEAFF.

This rearrangement joins TRBV3-1 (or the pseudogene TRBV3-2) to TRBJ2-4; weak D call: TRBD2 (5 bases). V was shortened by 3 bases and J by 0 bases, with 6 bases between the two germline ends. Germline CDR1 is LGHDT and CDR2 is YNNKEL (reference sequence). The CDR3 extends over 14 amino acids. The CDR3: CASSHEGAKNIQYF. The CDR3 nucleotides are TGTGCCAGCAGCCACGAGGGAGCCAAAAACATTCAGTACTTC.

This clone was counted a single time. The genes are TRBV30 and TRBJ1-3, with TRBD1 matching 9 bases. This CDR3 is built from 14 residues. Unmatched junction bases numbered 7, after V lost 0 bases and J lost 10 bases. Germline V CDR1 and CDR2: GTSNPN, SVGIG (reference sequence). The CDR3 DNA reads TGTGCCTGGAGTGTCCCGGGACAGGGTCAGACCATATATTTT. Translating gives CAWSVPGQGQTIYF.